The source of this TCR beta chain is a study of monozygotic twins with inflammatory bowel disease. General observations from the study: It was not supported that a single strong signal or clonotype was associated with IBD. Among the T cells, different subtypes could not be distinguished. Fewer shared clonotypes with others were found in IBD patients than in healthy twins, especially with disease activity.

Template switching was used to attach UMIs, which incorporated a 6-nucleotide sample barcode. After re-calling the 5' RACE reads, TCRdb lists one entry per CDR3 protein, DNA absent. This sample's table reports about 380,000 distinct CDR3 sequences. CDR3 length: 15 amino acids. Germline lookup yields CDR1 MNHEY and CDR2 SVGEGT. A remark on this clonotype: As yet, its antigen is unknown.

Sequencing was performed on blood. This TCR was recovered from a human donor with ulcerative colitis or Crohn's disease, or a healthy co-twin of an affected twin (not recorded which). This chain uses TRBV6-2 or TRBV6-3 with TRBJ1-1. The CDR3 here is CASSYPIHPNTEAFF.